This T cell receptor beta chain stems from a study of regulatory T cells in long-lasting Graves disease. Time point noted: persistent/refractory GD, antithyroid drugs over 5 years with positive TRAb. Construction of the TCR library relied on RNA isolated from PBMCs. Patients came through an endocrinology department, and that department was in Xi'an, China. General study findings and limits: Few sampled subjects may have lowered accuracy. Persistent Graves' patients had lower TCR diversity than newly diagnosed ones.

The CDR3 sequence is 14 residues long. Germline-derived CDR1 and CDR2 are MDHEN and SYDVKM. The ends were cut back, 8 bases at V and 1 base at J, with 15 bases in the middle. Details on this clonotype: Its specificity is unknown.

Relying on iRepertoire HTBI primers and Arm-PCR of CDR3 regions, the team built TCR beta libraries. TCRdb passed the multiplex PCR reads through MiXCR, listing each CDR3 protein once. The sample has about 470,000 distinct CDR3 sequences; 20% to 25% are singletons. Sequenced here: peripheral blood mononuclear cells (PBMCs), sampled when the disease was refractory, from a patient treated with antithyroid drugs. The chain has TRBV28 and TRBJ2-7; tentatively, D is TRBD2 (6 bases). This sequence was found in a female donor with Graves disease. The CDR3 region is CASRASALSYEQYF. CDR3 sequence (DNA): TGTGCCAGCCGGGCTAGCGCATTATCCTACGAGCAGTACTTC.